The T cell receptor (beta chain) described here comes from a study of T cell responses to AZD1222 COVID-19 vaccine. Note on this clone: What it recognizes is unknown.

It was second doses at about 4 or about 12 weeks that were pooled. Findings of the study overall: The donor group comprised mostly white British people and more females; the analysis possibly underestimated clonal diversity. Recipients of two AZD1222 doses showed rising Spike-specific TCR breadth and depth. Without day 14 samples, only post-peak T cell repertoires were studied.

Data came from immunoSEQ multiplex PCR; TCRdb stores just in-frame clones and leaves some out. This sample has 54,000 or so clones, with roughly three quarters found just once. This CDR3 region has 13 residues. Germline V gene sequence: CDR1 MNHEY, CDR2 SMNVEV (reference sequence). Trimming shortened V by 5 bases and J by 6 bases, and 13 bases separated the two germline ends. The receptor was isolated from an adult who received the AZD1222 COVID-19 vaccine. This chain uses TRBV27 with TRBJ1-1; no firm D call. This specimen consisted of peripheral blood, obtained 28 days after the second AZD1222 dose. The CDR3 loop reads CASSPTLFSEAFF. The CDR3, as DNA: TGTGCCAGCAGTCCTACTTTATTTTCTGAAGCTTTCTTT.